Sequencing of this T cell receptor (beta chain) was carried out in a study of early T cells in non-severe SARS-CoV-2 infection. Germline assignment: CDR1 SGHKS and CDR2 YYEKEE (reference sequence). The length of the CDR3 is 15 residues. The ends were cut back, 4 bases at V and 3 bases at J, with 14 bases in the middle. Unique molecular identifiers tagged individual cDNA molecules. TCRdb called the 5' RACE reads again in MiXCR, with one record for every CDR3 protein. The sample includes about 77,000 distinct CDR3 sequences, about 17% of them seen just once. This clonotype was counted a few times. The receptor was isolated from an adult who was a healthcare worker with PCR-confirmed SARS-CoV-2 infection or an uninfected control (not recorded which). The gene calls are TRBV5-5 and TRBJ2-1, with D possibly being TRBD1 (5 bases). Sequencing used whole blood. CDR3 protein: CASSRWGVGYNEQFF. In nucleotides, the CDR3 is TGTGCCAGCAGCCGGTGGGGCGTAGGCTACAATGAGCAGTTCTTC.